The 4 T cell receptor beta chains below come from one sample, sequenced in a study of blood T cell repertoires in COVID-19. Libraries were prepared by immunoSEQ multiplex PCR; TCRdb keeps only in-frame clonotypes and omits some of them. Here the sample spans a few hundred thousand clones, approximately 90% being singletons. The sample comprised PBMCs or T cells enriched from blood (not recorded which). The receptors were sampled from a woman in her late teens or twenties who had recovered from COVID-19.

This chain joins TRBV28 and TRBJ1-1; D call uncertain. This CDR3 has 13 amino acids. The V gene's germline CDR1 is MDHEN and CDR2 SYDVKM. Trimming took off 3 bases at V and 1 base at J, with 6 bases between the two ends. CDR3 sequence (DNA): TGTGCCAGCAGTTTGAGACAGAACACTGAAGCTTTCTTT. Translated, it gives CASSLRQNTEAFF.

This CDR3 reads CAWSVGQHTEAFF. CDR3 nucleotides: TGTGCCTGGAGTGTGGGACAGCACACTGAAGCTTTCTTT. The gene calls are TRBV30 and TRBJ1-1; 7 bases fit TRBD1. CDR1 is GTSNPN, CDR2 SVGIG, per germline (reference sequence). J gave up 3 bases and V 0 bases, and 1 base lay outside the gene matches. The CDR3 has 13 residues.

The chain carries TRBV7-9 and TRBJ1-2; D gene uncertain. Germline values: CDR1 SEHNR, CDR2 FQNEAQ (reference sequence). V lost 1 base and J 7 bases, leaving 7 bases between the germline ends. CDR3 size: 12 residues. The CDR3 nucleotides read TGTGCCAGCAGCTTAGGACAATCTGGCTACACCTTC. Its translation: CASSLGQSGYTF.

The rearrangement uses TRBV19 and TRBJ1-1; D is unclear. V was shortened by 3 bases and J by 11 bases, with 31 bases between the two germline ends. The CDR3 covers 18 residues. Germline lookup yields CDR1 LNHDA and CDR2 SQIVND (reference sequence). CDR3 residues: CASSINGDTLQSESLAFF. As DNA, the CDR3 is TGTGCCAGTAGTATTAATGGTGACACTCTGCAATCTGAGAGTTTGGCTTTCTTT. The variable domain in full, completed from reference TRBV19 and TRBJ1-1, reads DGGITQSPKYLFRKEGQNVTLSCEQNLNHDAMYWYRQDPGQGLRLIYYSQIVNDFQKGDIAEGYSVSREKKESFPLTVTSAQKNPTAFYLCASSINGDTLQSESLAFFGQGTRLTVV.